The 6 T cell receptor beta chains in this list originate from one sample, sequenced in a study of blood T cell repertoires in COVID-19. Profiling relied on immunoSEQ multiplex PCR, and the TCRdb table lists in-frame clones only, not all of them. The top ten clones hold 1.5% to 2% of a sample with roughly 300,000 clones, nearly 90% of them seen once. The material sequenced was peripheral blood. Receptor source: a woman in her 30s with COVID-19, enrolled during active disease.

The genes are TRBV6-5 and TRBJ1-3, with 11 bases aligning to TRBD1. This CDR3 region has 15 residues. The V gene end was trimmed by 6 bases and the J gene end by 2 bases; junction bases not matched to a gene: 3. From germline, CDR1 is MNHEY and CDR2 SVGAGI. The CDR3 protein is CASREDRGPGNTIYF. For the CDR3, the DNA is TGTGCCAGCAGAGAGGACAGGGGGCCTGGAAACACCATATATTTT.

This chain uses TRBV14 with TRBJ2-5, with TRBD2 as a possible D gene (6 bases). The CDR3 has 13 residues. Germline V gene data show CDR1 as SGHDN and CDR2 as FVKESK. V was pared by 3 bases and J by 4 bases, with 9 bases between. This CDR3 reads CASSQTEGETQYF. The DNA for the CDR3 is TGTGCCAGCAGCCAGACGGAGGGAGAGACCCAGTACTTC.

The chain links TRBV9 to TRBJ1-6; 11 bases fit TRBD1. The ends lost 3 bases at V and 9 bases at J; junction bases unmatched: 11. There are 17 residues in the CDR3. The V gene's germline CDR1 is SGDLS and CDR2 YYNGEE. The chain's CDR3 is CASSARTGGGLVSPLHF. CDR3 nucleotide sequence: TGTGCCAGCAGCGCTAGGACAGGGGGCGGTTTAGTTTCACCCCTCCACTTT.

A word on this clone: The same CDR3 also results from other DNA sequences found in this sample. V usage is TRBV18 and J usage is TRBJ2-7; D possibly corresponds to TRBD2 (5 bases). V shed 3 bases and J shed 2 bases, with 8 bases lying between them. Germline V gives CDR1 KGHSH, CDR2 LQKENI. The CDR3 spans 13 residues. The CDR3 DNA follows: TGTGCCAGCTCACCTACTAGTGCCTACGAGCAGTACGTC. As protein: CASSPTSAYEQYV.

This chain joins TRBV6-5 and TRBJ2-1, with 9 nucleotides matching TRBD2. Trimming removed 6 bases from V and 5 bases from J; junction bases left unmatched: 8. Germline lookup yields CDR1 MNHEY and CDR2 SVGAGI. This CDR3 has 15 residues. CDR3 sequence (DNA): TGTGCCAGCAGAGTCGGAGCGGGGGGTGACAATGAGCAGTTCTTC. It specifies CASRVGAGGDNEQFF.

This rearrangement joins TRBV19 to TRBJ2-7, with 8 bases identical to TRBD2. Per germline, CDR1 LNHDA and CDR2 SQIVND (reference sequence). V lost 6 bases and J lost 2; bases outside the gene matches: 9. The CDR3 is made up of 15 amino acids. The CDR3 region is CASSLTSATPYEQYF. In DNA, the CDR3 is TGTGCCAGTAGCCTGACTAGCGCAACGCCCTACGAGCAGTACTTC.